At least ten counts were recorded for the clone carrying this T cell receptor (beta chain). What it binds is unknown. Germline DNA was also extracted, and blood RNA was taken from unsorted whole blood. At sampling, these chronic HBV carriers had received no treatment. CDR1 is LGHNA and CDR2 is YNFKEQ in the germline V gene. V lost 4 bases and J lost 7; bases outside the gene matches: 8. This CDR3 spans 15 amino acids. From 500 ng total RNA, TCR beta cDNA was generated with a primer in the constant region. Slightly modified ARM-PCR served as the procedure for the TCR beta libraries. These libraries came from three rounds of nested multiplex PCR. A C-beta reverse primer and TRBV1-TRBV30 forward primers served in each of the first two PCR rounds, at 10 cycles apiece. TCRdb analysed the multiplex PCR reads with MiXCR anew, one entry per CDR3 protein. The sample has about 350,000 distinct CDR3 sequences, about 65% seen once.

The sample comes from a study of tumor-infiltrating lymphocytes in primary liver carcinoma. Across the study: Ages ranged from 30 to 69, with HCC or mixed HCC-cholangiocarcinoma. Study observations and caveats: A significantly higher top-250-clone fraction was found in tumors than in blood (p = 0.039). Tumor region pairs outstripped tumor-adjacent and tumor-blood pairs in overlap.

J is TRBJ2-1 and V is TRBV4-2, with TRBD2 identical over 9 bases. The sample comprised peripheral blood. The TCR sequence derives from a man aged 35 to 55 with primary liver carcinoma and hepatitis B virus infection. Here the CDR3 reads CASSPSGIWRNEQFF. As DNA, the CDR3 is TGTGCCAGCAGCCCTAGCGGGATCTGGAGAAATGAGCAGTTCTTC.